This T cell receptor beta chain comes out of a study of PD-1 blockade in classical Hodgkin lymphoma. Every patient experienced relapse after autologous stem cell transplantation, and brentuximab vedotin exposure varied. Magnetic negative selection isolated CD8+ T cells from thawed PBMCs. Each best response was a complete response, a partial response or progressive disease. Profiling relied on immunoSEQ multiplex PCR, and the TCRdb table lists in-frame clones only, not all of them. The sample yields some 4,600 clones, around four fifths seen once. CDR3 length: 17 amino acids. V was cut by 4 bases and J by 5 bases, with 24 bases left in between. CDR1 SGHVS and CDR2 FQNEAQ come from the germline V gene.

The chain employs TRBV7-8 and TRBJ2-7, with a tentative D call TRBD2 (6 bases). This clonotype was sampled from a human donor with classical Hodgkin lymphoma. Material: CD8+ T cells from blood, obtained at baseline. The CDR3, as DNA: TGTGCCAGCAGCTCGCCTCAAGCGGGTCGGCTGGTCGACGAGCAGTACTTC. This encodes CASSSPQAGRLVDEQYF.